This T cell receptor beta chain was profiled in a study of molecular identifiers for immune sequencing clone quantification (dated by TCRdb to 2016 to 2018). In terms of the full investigation: For a replicate experiment, RNA from around 20,000 or 100,000 naive CD8 T cells was divided into five aliquots, and four of the five aliquots were sequenced. CD8 T cells were used in a methods study to benchmark molecular-identifier clustering-based TCR repertoire sequencing (MIDCIRS) and TCR RNA copy counting.

At the junction V is shortened by 2 bases and J by 6 bases, with 14 bases in between. The germline V gene yields LGHNA for CDR1 and YNFKEQ for CDR2. The CDR3 runs 14 residues from the cysteine to the phenylalanine. The read is trimmed to its CDR3 DNA, 42 bases read in frame from base 1. Remarks on this clonotype: Its antigen has not been determined. No base quality values were provided; no much bigger clone lies one nucleotide off.

Libraries of naive CD8 T cells were built from around 20,000 to 990,000 sorted cells, with 10%, 30% or 50% of the purified RNA used. Naive CD8 T cells, defined as CD8+CD4-CCR7+CD45RA+, were FACS-sorted into RLT Plus buffer on a BD FACSAria II. To test detection sensitivity, Jurkat RNA equal to over nine TCR copies was added to samples of roughly 18,000-1,000,000 naive CD8 T cells. Enrichment of CD8 T cells was done with RosetteSep CD8+ T Cell Enrichment Cocktail plus Ficoll-Paque, and ACK red cell lysis came afterward. Libraries were prepared through PCR. The sample was run on a NextSeq 500. Preparation of bulk TCR libraries followed a previously described approach, with the TCR primers listed in Table S5. Purification of total RNA was performed with the Qiagen AllPrep DNA/RNA kit. Before analysis, reads from multiple sequencing runs of the same library were pooled. In the source study's methods: Reads were retained only if an exact TCR constant sequence was present, and the retained reads were trimmed to 150 nt and grouped according to their 12-nt molecular barcodes. Reads within each barcode group were sub-clustered using a 15% Levenshtein threshold, and quality-weighted consensus sequences were constructed for each RNA molecule. Non-functional sequences were excluded, and lower-count sequences lying one edit away from another sequence were also excluded. Barcode sub-clusters with fewer than 20% of the maximum read count were removed, based on fitting two negative binomial distributions. TCRdb itself trimmed the public reads at Q25 with fastp, ran MiXCR and retained productive beta chains. Rows are combined by CDR3 protein, so each entry shows the most common genes and DNA. The V and J calls follow TCRdb's processing rather than the paper's. The sample data list 100,000 or so distinct CDR3 sequences, and roughly 38% of these were observed just once. Of the sample, under 5.5% falls within the top ten clones.

Broad study findings and their caveats: Spiked-in Jurkat TCR RNA equal to a single cell's worth was reported to be detectable even within one million naive CD8 T cells. Modeling estimated about 3 recovered TCR RNA copies per cell, compared with around 9.7 by digital PCR, which implies about 30% capture efficiency. Clones above 20 RNA copies held over 97% of molecules in CMV-specific effector cells but under 1% in naive cells. The naive libraries included spiked-in Jurkat TCR RNA (about 11 copies' worth), and this RNA is not part of the donor repertoire. When barcode sub-clustering was left out, chimeric consensus sequences inflated TCR diversity, with chimeras reaching as high as 47%. The sizes of highly expanded clones could end up underestimated when identical TCR molecules share a barcode.

The chain employs TRBV4-2 and TRBJ2-7; the D gene is possibly TRBD1, with 5 bases matching. The sequence came from a human donor in good health. Some libraries in this study had Jurkat cell RNA spiked in. Sequencing was done on a sample of naive CD8+ T cells from blood, with Jurkat cell RNA spiked in. What the cell subset or site label conveys for this sample: FACS-sorted CD8+CD4-CCR7+CD45RA+ naive T cells. The CDR3 region reads CASSQTYPGLEQYF. The nucleotides read TGTGCCAGCAGCCAAACCTACCCAGGGCTCGAGCAGTACTTC.